The present T cell receptor beta chain was sequenced within a study of Graves' ophthalmopathy and Graves' hyperthyroidism. Study details: At initial diagnosis, peripheral blood was obtained, and this preceded any treatment.

This clonotype was counted many times. This CDR3 is built from 16 residues. V lost 2 bases and J 3 bases, leaving 14 bases between the germline ends. Germline CDR1 is SGHNT and CDR2 is YENEEA. Each hyperthyroidism patient was newly diagnosed, with under 2 months' duration, and aged 18 to 65. Excluded: other autoimmune disease, uncontrolled infection, pregnancy or lactation. Each diagnosis was determined on the basis of clinical symptoms, serum thyroxine, TRAb, thyroid ultrasound and orbital computed tomography. Amplification from RNA transcripts yielded the TCR beta CDR3 regions. The workflow started with a first-round RT-PCR run with HTBI primers and then moved on to a second-round multiplex PCR. TCRdb used MiXCR to reprocess the multiplex PCR reads, holding one entry per CDR3 protein. Of under 800,000 distinct CDR3 sequences listed, 22% are singletons.

This clonotype was sampled from a woman younger than 30 with stable Graves' hyperthyroidism. Some clones in this sample may be carry-over from other donors' samples. The sequenced material came from peripheral blood. The chain combines TRBV11-3 with TRBJ1-3; D unresolved. The CDR3 reads CASSLLVGGYGNTIYF. The DNA for the CDR3 is TGTGCCAGCAGCTTACTAGTAGGAGGGTATGGAAACACCATATATTTT.